One sample yielded the 8 T cell receptor beta chains listed below, sequenced in a study of shared clonotypes between healthy human individuals. Clones were sequenced by immunoSEQ multiplex PCR, and TCRdb holds only the in-frame ones, with some missing. The data contain about 1.1 million clones, 60% to 80% of them singletons. Sequenced: memory CD4+ T cells from PBMCs. Subset noted: CD45RA-negative fraction. The receptors derive from a man between 18 and 29 years old in good health. Some clones in this sample may be carry-over from other donors' samples.

The chain links TRBV28 to TRBJ2-7; D call uncertain. Trimming stripped 7 bases from V and 7 bases from J, with 11 bases between. Per germline, CDR1 MDHEN and CDR2 SYDVKM. There are 11 residues in the CDR3. As DNA, the CDR3 is TGTGCCAGCAATCTGAGTGGAGAGCAGTACTTC. It codes for CASNLSGEQYF. Variable domain in full (rest from reference TRBV28 and TRBJ2-7): DVKVTQSSRYLVKRTGEKVFLECVQDMDHENMFWYRQDPGLGLRLIYFSYDVKMKEKGDIPEGYSVSREKKERFSLILESASTNQTSMYLCASNLSGEQYFGPGTRLTVT.

This clone has only one observation. This chain uses TRBV27 with TRBJ2-2; weak D call: TRBD2 (5 bases). The CDR3 spans 16 residues. The germline CDR1 and CDR2 sequences are MNHEY and SMNVEV (reference sequence). The V and J ends lost 7 bases and 2 bases respectively, with 17 bases between them. The DNA of the CDR3 is TGTGCCAGCAATGAGGGTTCACAGTTAAACACCGGGGAGCTGTTTTTT. This encodes CASNEGSQLNTGELFF.

The chain uses TRBV28 and TRBJ1-2, with 7 bases fitting TRBD1. There are 13 residues in the CDR3. Germline loops: CDR1 MDHEN, CDR2 SYDVKM. Unmatched junction bases numbered 4, after V lost 5 bases and J lost 4 bases. In DNA, the CDR3 is TGTGCCAGCAGTGACAGGGCCTCCTATGGCTACACCTTC. It encodes CASSDRASYGYTF.

This clone was counted once. This chain connects TRBV18 to TRBJ1-1, with 8 bases aligning to TRBD1. The germline V gene encodes CDR1 KGHSH and CDR2 LQKENI. V shed 3 bases and J 0 bases; nucleotides not matched to a gene: 9. CDR3 length: 17 amino acids. The CDR3 DNA reads as TGTGCCAGCTCACCTGAGAGGGACAGGATTATGAACACTGAAGCTTTCTTT. This translates into CASSPERDRIMNTEAFF.

V usage is TRBV7-3 and J usage is TRBJ1-2; tentative D call: TRBD1 (6 bases). The germline V gene encodes CDR1 SGHTA and CDR2 FQGTGA. Trimming left V 5 bases short and J 8 bases short, with 15 bases between. The length of the CDR3 is 13 residues. CDR3 in amino acids: CASSPPGAQGYTF. CDR3 bases: TGTGCCAGCAGCCCCCCGGGGGCGCAGGGCTACACCTTC.

This clone was seen a handful of times. The gene calls are TRBV7-2 and TRBJ1-2; 9 nucleotides align to TRBD1. Germline assignment: CDR1 SGHTA and CDR2 FQGNSA. CDR3 length: 15 residues. The junction had 10 bases not matched to a gene; V was cut back by 4 bases and J by 7 bases. CDR3 DNA sequence: TGTGCCAGCAGCTCCTTCGGGACAGGGTCCACTGGCTACACCTTC. Its protein is CASSSFGTGSTGYTF.

This clone was detected ten times or more. The rearrangement links TRBV4-3 to TRBJ1-2; unclear D gene. The CDR3 is made up of 13 amino acids. V lost 1 base and J lost 3, with 6 bases in between. Germline values: CDR1 LGHNA, CDR2 YSLEER. The CDR3 reads CASSQGLDYGYTF. CDR3 DNA: TGCGCCAGCAGCCAAGGGCTCGACTATGGCTACACCTTC.

In this sample, this clone turned up once. The chain couples TRBV10-3 to TRBJ2-7; no clear D. The CDR3 contains 15 residues. Per the germline V gene, CDR1 is ENHRY and CDR2 is SYGVKD. V lost 7 bases and J lost 1, with 17 bases in between. DNA for the CDR3: TGTGCCATCACTGCGAATTACGGCCGATCCTACGAGCAGTACTTC. Translating it yields CAITANYGRSYEQYF.